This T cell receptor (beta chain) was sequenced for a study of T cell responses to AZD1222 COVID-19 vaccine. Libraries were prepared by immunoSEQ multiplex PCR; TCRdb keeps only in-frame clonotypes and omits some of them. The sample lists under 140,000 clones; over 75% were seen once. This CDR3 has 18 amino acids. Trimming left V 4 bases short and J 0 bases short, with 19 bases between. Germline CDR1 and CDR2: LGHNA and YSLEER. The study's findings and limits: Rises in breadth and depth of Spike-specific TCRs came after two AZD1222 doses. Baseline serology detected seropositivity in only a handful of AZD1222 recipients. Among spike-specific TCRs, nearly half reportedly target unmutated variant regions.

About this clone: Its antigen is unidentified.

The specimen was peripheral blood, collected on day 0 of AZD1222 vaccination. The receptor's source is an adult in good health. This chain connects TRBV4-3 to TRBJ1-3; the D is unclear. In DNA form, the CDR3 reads TGCGCCAGCAGCCCGAGACCTCACGGAGACTACTCTGGAAACACCATATATTTT. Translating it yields CASSPRPHGDYSGNTIYF.